Here is one T cell receptor (beta chain) with its context. The target antigen is unknown. This sample was taken from a study of T cells after yellow fever vaccination. For the study at large: Each low-cell-number fraction was prepared by means of SMART-Seq v4 Ultra Low Input.

The study's findings and limits: Relatively few clonotypes were ones that appeared in both CD4 and CD8 compartments. Clones from primary vaccination mostly reappeared after the booster (about 97% CD4, over 85% CD8).

This CDR3 contains 16 residues. With 4 bases removed from V and 9 bases from J, the gap between germline ends came to 19 bases. Per the germline V gene, CDR1 is MGHRA and CDR2 is YSYEKL. MiXCR, applied by TCRdb to the 5' RACE reads, yields one record per CDR3 protein. The sample lists approximately 580,000 distinct CDR3 sequences; around 17% were seen once. The chain has TRBV4-1 and TRBJ1-6, with a tentative D call TRBD1 (5 bases). This receptor was obtained from a man aged 18 to 35 who received the YFV17D yellow fever vaccine. The input for sequencing was PBMCs, taken less than 6 days after the first yellow fever vaccination. In DNA form, the CDR3 reads TGCGCCAGCAGCCTAATCGGGGGGAGGGGACGTTCACCCCTCCACTTT. Protein product: CASSLIGGRGRSPLHF.